This TCR beta chain derives from a study of blood T cells in healthy people across ages. Study details: About one barcoded beta molecule was captured per two T cells (by template switching).

This clonotype was detected a few times. Antigen unknown. Study-wide points: CMV status of donors was not determined, possibly confounding expanded clonotype changes.

The CDR3 sequence is 13 residues long. Germline V gene sequence: CDR1 SQVTM, CDR2 ANQGSEA. Then a second PCR, running roughly 7 to 11 cycles, was carried out with a sample-barcoded 5' primer and a J-beta primer mix. TCRdb re-called the 5' RACE reads through MiXCR, storing one row per CDR3 protein. The sample contains some 1.8 million distinct CDR3 sequences, 39% of which appear only once. The chain uses TRBV29-1 and TRBJ1-1; D is perhaps TRBD1 (5 bases). The source material was blood. This TCR came from a human donor in good health. CDR3 in amino acids: CTTPRDGLREAFF. In DNA form, the CDR3 reads TGCACCACTCCTAGGGACGGACTACGTGAAGCTTTCTTT.